This paragraph covers one T cell receptor (beta chain) sequence. What it binds is not known. Assay: immunoSEQ multiplex PCR; the TCRdb copy retains only in-frame clones and omits some. This table has around 150,000 clones, roughly 94% appearing once. V lost 4 bases and J lost 8, with 18 bases in between. Germline V lookup: CDR1 LGHDT, CDR2 YNNKEL (reference sequence). The CDR3 contains 16 residues. These data originate in a study of T cell responses to AZD1222 COVID-19 vaccine. Study results and limitations: Most donors were white British and more were female, and clonal diversity was possibly underestimated. Unmutated variant regions reportedly attract nearly half of all spike-specific TCRs. Repertoire sampling occurred only after the peak T cell response.

The receptor comes from an adult in good health. The sequenced sample was peripheral blood, obtained on day 0 of AZD1222 vaccination. This chain links TRBV3-1 (or the pseudogene TRBV3-2) with TRBJ1-6; the D gene is possibly TRBD1 (6 bases). The CDR3 sequence: CASSPSHRALYSPLHF. Here the CDR3 DNA reads TGTGCCAGCAGCCCCTCTCACAGGGCTTTGTATTCACCCCTCCACTTT.